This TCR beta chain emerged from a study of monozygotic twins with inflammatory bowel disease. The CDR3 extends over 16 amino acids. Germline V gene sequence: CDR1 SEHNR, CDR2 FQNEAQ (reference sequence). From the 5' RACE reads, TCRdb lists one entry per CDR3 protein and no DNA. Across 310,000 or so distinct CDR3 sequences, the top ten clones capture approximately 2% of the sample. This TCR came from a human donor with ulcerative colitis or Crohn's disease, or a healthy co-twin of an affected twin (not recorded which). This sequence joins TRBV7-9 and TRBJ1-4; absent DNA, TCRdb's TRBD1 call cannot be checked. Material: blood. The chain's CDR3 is CASSSLSRTSNEKLFF.